The 4 T cell receptor beta chains presented below share a single source sample, sequenced in a study of Tregs in tolerant kidney transplant recipients. The table came from immunoSEQ multiplex PCR; TCRdb's copy has only in-frame clones and leaves some out. The top ten hold over 0.5% of the sample, which has some 240,000 clones, roughly 80% seen once. The sequenced material came from CD4+ T cells from blood. These receptors were collected from a human donor in good health.

The V and J genes are TRBV27 and TRBJ2-7, with a tentative D call TRBD2 (7 bases). Trimming stripped 3 bases from V and 2 bases from J, with 14 bases between. Germline loops: CDR1 MNHEY, CDR2 SMNVEV (reference sequence). The CDR3 totals 15 residues. CDR3 sequence: CASSLGGALPYEQYF. The DNA of the CDR3 is TGTGCCAGCAGTTTGGGGGGGGCGCTTCCCTACGAGCAGTACTTC.

V and J are TRBV30 and TRBJ1-5; D remains ambiguous. The CDR3 spans 13 residues. V dropped 3 bases and J dropped 1 base, with 7 bases sitting between them. Germline loops: CDR1 GTSNPN, CDR2 SVGIG (reference sequence). As DNA, the CDR3 is TGTGCCTGGAGGGACCCGAGCAATCAGCCCCAGCATTTT. The encoded protein is CAWRDPSNQPQHF.

This sequence joins TRBV2 and TRBJ1-5; D remains unclear. The CDR3 is 13 amino acids. Between the trimmed V and J ends, which lost 5 bases and 5 bases, there was a span of 10 bases. CDR1 is SNHLY and CDR2 is FYNNEI in the germline V gene. The CDR3 region is CASSTGRYQPQHF. Written as DNA, the CDR3 is TGTGCCAGCAGTACGGGCCGGTATCAGCCCCAGCATTTT.

This chain uses TRBV29-1 with TRBJ1-1; D is undetermined. V lost 4 bases to trimming and J lost 0 bases, with 9 bases between them. In germline, CDR1 is SQVTM, CDR2 ANQGSEA. The CDR3 extends over 13 amino acids. Here the CDR3 DNA reads TGCAGCGTTGTTAGCGGCATGAACACTGAAGCTTTCTTT. Amino acids: CSVVSGMNTEAFF.